This T cell receptor beta chain was obtained from a study of control samples from healthy donors and cancer patients. Trimming took 0 bases from V and 7 from J; bases not matched to a gene: 6. The germline V gene encodes CDR1 LGHNA and CDR2 YNFKEQ. CDR3 length: 16 residues. The table came from immunoSEQ multiplex PCR; TCRdb's copy has only in-frame clones and leaves some out. The sample includes approximately 100,000 clones, 85% seen only once; the top ten take around 2.1%. The V gene is TRBV4-2, the J gene TRBJ2-5; 12 bases fit TRBD2. The sequencing input was blood. This TCR was recovered from a woman in her thirties or forties in good health. Here the CDR3 reads CASSQDTLAGGVTQYF. CDR3 DNA sequence: TGTGCCAGCAGCCAAGATACCCTAGCGGGGGGGGTGACCCAGTACTTC.